This T cell receptor (beta chain) was captured by sequencing in a study of blood T cell repertoires in COVID-19. Sequencing used immunoSEQ multiplex PCR; TCRdb keeps in-frame clones, though not all of them. Of fewer than 200,000 clones listed, roughly 80% were seen once; the top ten hold around 10%. There are a few counts of this clone. Per the germline V gene, CDR1 is MNHEY and CDR2 is SVGAGI. This CDR3 is 15 amino acids long. J is TRBJ2-3 and V is TRBV6-5; 9 bases are a match to TRBD2. The receptor was isolated from a middle-aged woman with COVID-19, enrolled during active disease. The source material was peripheral blood. CDR3: CAATRAGGPVDTQYF. CDR3 in DNA: TGTGCAGCAACACGCGCGGGAGGGCCAGTAGATACGCAGTATTTT.